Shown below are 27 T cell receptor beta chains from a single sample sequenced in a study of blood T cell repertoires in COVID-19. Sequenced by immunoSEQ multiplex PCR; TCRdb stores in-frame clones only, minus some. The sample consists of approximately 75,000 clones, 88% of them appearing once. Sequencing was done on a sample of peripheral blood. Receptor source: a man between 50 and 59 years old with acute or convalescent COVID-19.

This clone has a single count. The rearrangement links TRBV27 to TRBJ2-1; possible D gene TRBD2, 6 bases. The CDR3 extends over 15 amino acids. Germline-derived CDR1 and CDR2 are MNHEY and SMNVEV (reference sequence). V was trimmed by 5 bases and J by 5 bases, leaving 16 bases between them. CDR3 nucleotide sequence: TGTGCCAGCAGTCAGGGACTCTTTCTAGACAATGAGCAGTTCTTC. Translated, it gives CASSQGLFLDNEQFF.

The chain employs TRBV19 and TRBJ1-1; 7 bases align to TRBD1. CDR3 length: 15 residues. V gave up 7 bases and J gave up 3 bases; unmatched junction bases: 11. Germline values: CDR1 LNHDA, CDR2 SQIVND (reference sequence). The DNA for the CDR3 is TGTGCCAGTAAAGGCCGACAGGGCTTGGACACTGAAGCTTTCTTT. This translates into CASKGRQGLDTEAFF.

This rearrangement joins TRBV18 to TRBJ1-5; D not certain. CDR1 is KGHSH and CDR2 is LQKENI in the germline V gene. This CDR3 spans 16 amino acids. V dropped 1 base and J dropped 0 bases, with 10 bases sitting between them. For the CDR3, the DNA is TGTGCCAGCTCACCACGGAGGCAGAATAGCAATCAGCCCCAGCATTTT. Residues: CASSPRRQNSNQPQHF.

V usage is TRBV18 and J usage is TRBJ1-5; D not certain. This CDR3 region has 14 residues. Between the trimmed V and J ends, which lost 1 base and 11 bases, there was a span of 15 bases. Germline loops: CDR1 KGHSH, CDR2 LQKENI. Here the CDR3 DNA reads TGTGCCAGCTCACCACGTACAGCCCCGATGTCCCAGCATTTT. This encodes CASSPRTAPMSQHF.

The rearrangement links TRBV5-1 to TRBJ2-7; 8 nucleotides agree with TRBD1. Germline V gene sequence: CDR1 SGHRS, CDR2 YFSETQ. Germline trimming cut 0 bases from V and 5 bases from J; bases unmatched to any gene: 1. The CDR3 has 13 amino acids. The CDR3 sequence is CASSLGQGNEQYF. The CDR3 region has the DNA TGCGCCAGCAGCTTGGGACAGGGGAACGAGCAGTACTTC.

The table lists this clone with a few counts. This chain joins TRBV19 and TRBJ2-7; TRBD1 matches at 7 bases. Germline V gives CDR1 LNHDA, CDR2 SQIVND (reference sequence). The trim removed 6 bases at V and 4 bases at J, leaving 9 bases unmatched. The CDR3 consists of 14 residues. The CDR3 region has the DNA TGTGCCAGTAGCCGACAGGGAACGGGGTACGAGCAGTACTTC. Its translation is CASSRQGTGYEQYF.

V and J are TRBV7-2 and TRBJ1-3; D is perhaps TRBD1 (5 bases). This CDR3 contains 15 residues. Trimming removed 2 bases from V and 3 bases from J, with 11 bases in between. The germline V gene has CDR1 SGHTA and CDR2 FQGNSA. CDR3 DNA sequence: TGTGCCAGCAGCTTATCTTGGGGCTTTGGAAACACCATATATTTT. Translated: CASSLSWGFGNTIYF.

The CDR3 sequence is CASSLDTPDNSPLHF. As DNA, the CDR3 is TGCGCCAGCAGTCTCGACACACCAGATAATTCACCCCTCCACTTT. The chain combines TRBV10-2 with TRBJ1-6; D is ambiguous. This CDR3 is built from 15 residues. Germline CDR1 reads WSHSY; CDR2 reads SAAADI. V lost 5 bases and J 5 bases, leaving 13 bases between the germline ends.

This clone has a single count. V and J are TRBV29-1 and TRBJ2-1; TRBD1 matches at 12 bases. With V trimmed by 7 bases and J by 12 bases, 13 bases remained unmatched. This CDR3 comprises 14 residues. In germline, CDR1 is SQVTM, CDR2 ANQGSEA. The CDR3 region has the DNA TGCAGCGGGGGGGGGACAGGGGGCGGCTTAGGGCAGTTCTTC. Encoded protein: CSGGGTGGGLGQFF.

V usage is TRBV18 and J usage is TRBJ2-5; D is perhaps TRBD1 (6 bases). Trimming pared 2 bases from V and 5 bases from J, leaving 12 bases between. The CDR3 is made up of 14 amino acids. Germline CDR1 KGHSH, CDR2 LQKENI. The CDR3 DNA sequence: TGTGCCAGCTCACCAGGCTACAGGGTGGAGACCCAGTACTTC. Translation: CASSPGYRVETQYF. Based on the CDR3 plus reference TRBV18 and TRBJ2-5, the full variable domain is NAGVMQNPRHLVRRRGQEARLRCSPMKGHSHVYWYRQLPEEGLKFMVYLQKENIIDESGMPKERFSAEFPKEGPSILRIQQVVRGDSAAYFCASSPGYRVETQYFGPGTRLLVL.

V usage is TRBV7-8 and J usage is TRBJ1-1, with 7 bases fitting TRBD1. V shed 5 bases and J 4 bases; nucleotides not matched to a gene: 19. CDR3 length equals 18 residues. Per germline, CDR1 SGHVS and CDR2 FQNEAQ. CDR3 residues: CASSRVAQGLGLGTEAFF. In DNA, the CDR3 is TGTGCCAGCAGCCGAGTCGCACAGGGGCTGGGTCTGGGCACTGAAGCTTTCTTT. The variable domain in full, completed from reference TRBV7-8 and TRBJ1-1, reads GAGVSQSPRYKVAKRGQDVALRCDPISGHVSLFWYQQALGQGPEFLTYFQNEAQLDKSGLPSDRFFAERPEGSVSTLKIQRTQQEDSAVYLCASSRVAQGLGLGTEAFFGQGTRLTVV.

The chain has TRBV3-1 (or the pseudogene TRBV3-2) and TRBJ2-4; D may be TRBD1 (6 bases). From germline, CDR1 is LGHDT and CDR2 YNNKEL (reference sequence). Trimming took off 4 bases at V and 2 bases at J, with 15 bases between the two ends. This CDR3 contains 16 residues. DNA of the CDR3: TGTGCCAGCAGCCCCCTACCACAGGGATCCAAAAACATTCAGTACTTC. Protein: CASSPLPQGSKNIQYF.

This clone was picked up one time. For the CDR3, the DNA is TGTGCCACCCTGGGGGGTATTCTTTGGACCCAGTACTTC. It is translated as CATLGGILWTQYF. The chain has TRBV6-5 and TRBJ2-5; D is perhaps TRBD2 (6 bases). This CDR3 is built from 13 residues. From germline, CDR1 is MNHEY and CDR2 SVGAGI. V was trimmed by 10 bases and J by 7 bases, leaving 19 bases between them.

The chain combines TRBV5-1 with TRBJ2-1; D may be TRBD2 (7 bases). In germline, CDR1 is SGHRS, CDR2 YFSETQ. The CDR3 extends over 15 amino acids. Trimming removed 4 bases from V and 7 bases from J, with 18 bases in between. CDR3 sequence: CASSPGGANINEQFF. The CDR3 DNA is TGCGCCAGCAGCCCTGGGGGGGCTAACATAAATGAGCAGTTCTTC.

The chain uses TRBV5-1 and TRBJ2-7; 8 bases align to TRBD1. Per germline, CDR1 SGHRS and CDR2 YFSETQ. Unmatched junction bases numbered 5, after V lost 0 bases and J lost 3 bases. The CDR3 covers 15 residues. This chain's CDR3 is CASSLDPGGHYEQYF. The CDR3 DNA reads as TGCGCCAGCAGCTTGGATCCAGGGGGCCACTACGAGCAGTACTTC.

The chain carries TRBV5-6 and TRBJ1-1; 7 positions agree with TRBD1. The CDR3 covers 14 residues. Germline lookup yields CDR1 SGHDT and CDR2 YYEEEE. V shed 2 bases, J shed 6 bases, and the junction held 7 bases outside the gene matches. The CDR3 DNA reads TGTGCCAGCAGCTTAATTACAGGGGTGCCTGAAGCTTTCTTT. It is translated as CASSLITGVPEAFF. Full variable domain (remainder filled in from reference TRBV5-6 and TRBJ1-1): DAGVTQSPTHLIKTRGQQVTLRCSPKSGHDTVSWYQQALGQGPQFIFQYYEEEERQRGNFPDRFSGHQFPNYSSELNVNALLLGDSALYLCASSLITGVPEAFFGQGTRLTVV.

CDR3 loop: CASSRSESSHNEQFF. DNA for the CDR3: TGTGCCAGCAGCAGAAGTGAGTCTTCGCACAATGAGCAGTTCTTC. The chain couples TRBV7-3 to TRBJ2-1; D is unclear. Between the trimmed V and J ends, which lost 5 bases and 5 bases, there was a span of 16 bases. This CDR3 has 15 residues. Germline V gene lookup returns CDR1 SGHTA and CDR2 FQGTGA. Complete variable domain (other parts from reference TRBV7-3 and TRBJ2-1): GAGVSQTPSNKVTEKGKYVELRCDPISGHTALYWYRQSLGQGPEFLIYFQGTGAADDSGLPNDRFFAVRPEGSVSTLKIQRTERGDSAVYLCASSRSESSHNEQFFGPGTRLTVL.

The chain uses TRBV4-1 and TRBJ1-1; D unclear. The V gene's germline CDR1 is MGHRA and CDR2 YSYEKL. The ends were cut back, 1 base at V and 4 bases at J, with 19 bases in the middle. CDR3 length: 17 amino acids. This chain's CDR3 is CASSQAYAPLTGTEAFF. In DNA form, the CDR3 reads TGCGCCAGCAGCCAAGCCTACGCACCTCTAACTGGCACTGAAGCTTTCTTT.

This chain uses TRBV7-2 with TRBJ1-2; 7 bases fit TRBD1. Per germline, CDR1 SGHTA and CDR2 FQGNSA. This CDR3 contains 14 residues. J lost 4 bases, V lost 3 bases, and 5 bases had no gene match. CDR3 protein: CASSFKQGSYGYTF. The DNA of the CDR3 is TGTGCCAGCAGCTTCAAACAGGGGAGCTATGGCTACACCTTC.

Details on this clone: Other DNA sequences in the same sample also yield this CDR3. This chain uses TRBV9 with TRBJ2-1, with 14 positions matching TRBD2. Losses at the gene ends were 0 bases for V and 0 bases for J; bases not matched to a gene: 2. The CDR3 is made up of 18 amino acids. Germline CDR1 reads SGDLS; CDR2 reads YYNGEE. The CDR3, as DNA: TGTGCCAGCAGCGTAGGACTAGCGGGGGGGAGCTCCTACAATGAGCAGTTCTTC. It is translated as CASSVGLAGGSSYNEQFF.

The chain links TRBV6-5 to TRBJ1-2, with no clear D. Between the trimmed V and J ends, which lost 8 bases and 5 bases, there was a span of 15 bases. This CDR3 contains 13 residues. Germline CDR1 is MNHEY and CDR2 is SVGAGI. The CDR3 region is CASRRGWDYGYTF. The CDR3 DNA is TGTGCCAGCCGTCGGGGTTGGGATTATGGCTACACCTTC.

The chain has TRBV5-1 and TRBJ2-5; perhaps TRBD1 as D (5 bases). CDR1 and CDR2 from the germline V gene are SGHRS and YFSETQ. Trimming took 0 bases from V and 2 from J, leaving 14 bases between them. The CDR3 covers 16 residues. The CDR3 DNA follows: TGCGCCAGCAGCTTGGGTTCAGGGTCGGAGCAAGAGACCCAGTACTTC. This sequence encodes CASSLGSGSEQETQYF.

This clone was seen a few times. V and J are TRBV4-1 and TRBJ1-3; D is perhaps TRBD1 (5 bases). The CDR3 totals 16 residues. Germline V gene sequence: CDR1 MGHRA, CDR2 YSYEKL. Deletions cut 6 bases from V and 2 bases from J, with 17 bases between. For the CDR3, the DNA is TGCGCCAGCAGACCAGAAGGGACTTCGGCTGGAAACACCATATATTTT. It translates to CASRPEGTSAGNTIYF.

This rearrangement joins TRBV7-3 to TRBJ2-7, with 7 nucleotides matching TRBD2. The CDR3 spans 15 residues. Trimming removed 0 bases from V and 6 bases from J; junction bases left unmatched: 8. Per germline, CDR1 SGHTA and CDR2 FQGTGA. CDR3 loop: CASSLTGTTLGEQYF. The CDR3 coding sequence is TGTGCCAGCAGCTTAACGGGGACTACCCTGGGCGAGCAGTACTTC. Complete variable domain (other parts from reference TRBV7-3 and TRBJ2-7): GAGVSQTPSNKVTEKGKYVELRCDPISGHTALYWYRQSLGQGPEFLIYFQGTGAADDSGLPNDRFFAVRPEGSVSTLKIQRTERGDSAVYLCASSLTGTTLGEQYFGPGTRLTVT.

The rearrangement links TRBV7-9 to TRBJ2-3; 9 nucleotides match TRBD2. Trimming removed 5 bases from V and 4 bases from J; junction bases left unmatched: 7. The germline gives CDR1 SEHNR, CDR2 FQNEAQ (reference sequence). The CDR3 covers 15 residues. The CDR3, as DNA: TGTGCCAGCAGCGAGGTGACTAGCGGCCCAGATACGCAGTATTTT. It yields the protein CASSEVTSGPDTQYF.

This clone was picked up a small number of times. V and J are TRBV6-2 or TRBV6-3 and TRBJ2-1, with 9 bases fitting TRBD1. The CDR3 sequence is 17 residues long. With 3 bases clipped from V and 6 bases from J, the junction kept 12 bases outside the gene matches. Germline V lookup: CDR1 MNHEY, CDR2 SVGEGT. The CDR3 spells CASSYTGTGFNRNEQFF. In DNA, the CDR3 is TGTGCCAGCAGTTATACTGGGACAGGGTTTAATCGCAATGAGCAGTTCTTC.

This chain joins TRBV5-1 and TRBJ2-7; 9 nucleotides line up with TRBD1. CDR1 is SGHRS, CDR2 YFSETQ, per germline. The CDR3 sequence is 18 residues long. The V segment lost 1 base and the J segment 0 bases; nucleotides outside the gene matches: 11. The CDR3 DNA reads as TGCGCCAGCAGCTTGTACATCCAGGGACAGGGACCCTCCTACGAGCAGTACTTC. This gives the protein CASSLYIQGQGPSYEQYF.